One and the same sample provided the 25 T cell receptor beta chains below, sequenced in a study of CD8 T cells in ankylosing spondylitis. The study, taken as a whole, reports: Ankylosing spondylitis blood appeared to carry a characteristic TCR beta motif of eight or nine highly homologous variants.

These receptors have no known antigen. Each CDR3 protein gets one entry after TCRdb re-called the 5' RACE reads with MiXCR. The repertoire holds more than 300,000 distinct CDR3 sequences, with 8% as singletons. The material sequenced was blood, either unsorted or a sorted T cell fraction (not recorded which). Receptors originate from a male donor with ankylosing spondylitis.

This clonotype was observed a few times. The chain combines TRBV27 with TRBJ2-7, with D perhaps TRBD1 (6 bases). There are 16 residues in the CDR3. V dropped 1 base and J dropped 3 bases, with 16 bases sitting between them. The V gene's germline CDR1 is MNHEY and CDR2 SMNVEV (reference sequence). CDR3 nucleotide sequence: TGTGCCAGCAGTTTATGGGGTCAGGGGCTACTCTACGAGCAGTACTTC. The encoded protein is CASSLWGQGLLYEQYF.

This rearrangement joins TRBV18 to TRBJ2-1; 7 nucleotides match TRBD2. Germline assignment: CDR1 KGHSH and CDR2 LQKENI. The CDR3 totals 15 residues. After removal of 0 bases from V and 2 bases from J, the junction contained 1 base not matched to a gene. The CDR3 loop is CASSPPSGTYNEQFF. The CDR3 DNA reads TGTGCCAGCTCACCACCGAGCGGGACCTACAATGAGCAGTTCTTC.

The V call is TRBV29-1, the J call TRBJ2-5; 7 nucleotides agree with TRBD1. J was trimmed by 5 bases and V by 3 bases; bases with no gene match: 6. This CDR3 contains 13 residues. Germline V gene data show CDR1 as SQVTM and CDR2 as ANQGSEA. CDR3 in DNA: TGCAGCGTTGATCGGACAGGTGGTGAGACCCAGTACTTC. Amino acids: CSVDRTGGETQYF.

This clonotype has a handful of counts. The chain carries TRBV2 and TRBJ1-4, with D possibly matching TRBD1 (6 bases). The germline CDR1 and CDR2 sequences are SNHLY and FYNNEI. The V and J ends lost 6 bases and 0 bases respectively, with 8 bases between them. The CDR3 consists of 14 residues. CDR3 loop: CASRDRTTNEKLFF. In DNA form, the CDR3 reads TGTGCCAGCAGGGACAGAACAACTAATGAAAAACTGTTTTTT.

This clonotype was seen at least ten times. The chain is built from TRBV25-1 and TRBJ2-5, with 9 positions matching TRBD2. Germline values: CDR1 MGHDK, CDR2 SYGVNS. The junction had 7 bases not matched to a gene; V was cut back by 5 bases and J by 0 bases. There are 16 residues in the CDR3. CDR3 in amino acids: CASSKTSGGDQETQYF. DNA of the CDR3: TGTGCCAGCAGTAAGACTAGCGGAGGAGACCAAGAGACCCAGTACTTC.

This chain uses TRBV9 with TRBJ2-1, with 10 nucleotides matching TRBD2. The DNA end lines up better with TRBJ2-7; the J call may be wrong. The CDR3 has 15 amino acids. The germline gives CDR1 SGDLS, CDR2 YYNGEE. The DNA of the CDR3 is TGTGCCAGCAGCGTAGCACTAGCGGGACGTAATGAGCAGTACTTC. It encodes CASSVALAGRNEQYF.

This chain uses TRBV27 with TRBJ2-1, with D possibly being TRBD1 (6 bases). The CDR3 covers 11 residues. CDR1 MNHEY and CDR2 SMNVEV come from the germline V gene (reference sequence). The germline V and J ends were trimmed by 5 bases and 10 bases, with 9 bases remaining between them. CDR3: CASSRGWEQFF. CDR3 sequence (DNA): TGTGCCAGCAGTAGGGGGTGGGAGCAGTTCTTC.

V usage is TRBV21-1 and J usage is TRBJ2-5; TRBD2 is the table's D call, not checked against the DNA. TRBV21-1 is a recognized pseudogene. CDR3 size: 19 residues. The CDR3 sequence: CASSKARGGRAPYQETQYF. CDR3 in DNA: TGTGCCAGCAGCAAAGCGCGGGGCGGGAGGGCCCCGTACCAAGAGACCCAGTACTTC.

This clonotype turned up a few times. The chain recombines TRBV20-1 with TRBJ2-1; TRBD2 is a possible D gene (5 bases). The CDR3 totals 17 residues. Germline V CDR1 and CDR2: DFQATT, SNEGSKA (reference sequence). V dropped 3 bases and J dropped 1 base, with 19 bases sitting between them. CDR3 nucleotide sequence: TGCAGTGCTAGTCAACCCCTGGGAGTTAGGTCCTACAATGAGCAGTTCTTC. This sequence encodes CSASQPLGVRSYNEQFF.

CDR3 nucleotides: TGCAGCGTTGAAGAGCCAGGGGGAGGCTACACCTTC. Its translation: CSVEEPGGGYTF. The rearrangement uses TRBV29-1 and TRBJ1-2; 7 bases line up with TRBD1. V shed 0 bases, J shed 8 bases, and the junction held 3 bases outside the gene matches. Germline V gene data show CDR1 as SQVTM and CDR2 as ANQGSEA. The CDR3 extends over 12 amino acids.

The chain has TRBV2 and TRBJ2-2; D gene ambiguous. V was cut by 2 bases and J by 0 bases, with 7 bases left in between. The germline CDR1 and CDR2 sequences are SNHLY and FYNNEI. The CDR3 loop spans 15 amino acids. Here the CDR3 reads CASSEPDTNTGELFF. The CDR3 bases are TGTGCCAGCAGTGAACCCGACACGAACACCGGGGAGCTGTTTTTT. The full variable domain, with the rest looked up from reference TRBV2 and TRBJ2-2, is EPEVTQTPSHQVTQMGQEVILRCVPISNHLYFYWYRQILGQKVEFLVSFYNNEISEKSEIFDDQFSVERPDGSNFTLKIRSTKLEDSAMYFCASSEPDTNTGELFFGEGSRLTVL.

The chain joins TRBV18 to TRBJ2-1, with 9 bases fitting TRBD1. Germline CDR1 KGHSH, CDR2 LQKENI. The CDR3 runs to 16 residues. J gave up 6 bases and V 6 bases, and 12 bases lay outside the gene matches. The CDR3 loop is CASSRDQGQGTNEQFF. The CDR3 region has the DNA TGTGCCAGCTCCCGAGACCAGGGACAGGGTACCAATGAGCAGTTCTTC.

The DNA for the CDR3 is TGCAGTGTACAGACAGGAGATCAGCCCCAGCATTTT. Residues: CSVQTGDQPQHF. V gene TRBV20-1 combines with J gene TRBJ1-5, with D possibly TRBD1 on 6 matching bases. This CDR3 is 12 amino acids long. Looked up from germline, CDR1 is DFQATT and CDR2 is SNEGSKA (reference sequence). Deletions cut 7 bases from V and 5 bases from J, with 12 bases between.

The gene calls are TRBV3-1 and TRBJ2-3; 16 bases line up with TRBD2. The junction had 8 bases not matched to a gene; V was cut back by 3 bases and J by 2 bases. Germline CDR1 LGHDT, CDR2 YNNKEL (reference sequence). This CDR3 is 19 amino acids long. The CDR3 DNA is TGTGCCAGCAGCCACAGGGGACTAGCGGGAGGGGGGATCACAGATACGCAGTATTTT. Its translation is CASSHRGLAGGGITDTQYF.

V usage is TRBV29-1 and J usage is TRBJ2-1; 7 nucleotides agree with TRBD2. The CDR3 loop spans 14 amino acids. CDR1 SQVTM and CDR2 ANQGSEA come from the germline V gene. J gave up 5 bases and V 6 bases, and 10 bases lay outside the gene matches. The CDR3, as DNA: TGCAGCGTGAGTGGGGAGGGTTACAACAATGAGCAGTTCTTC. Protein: CSVSGEGYNNEQFF.

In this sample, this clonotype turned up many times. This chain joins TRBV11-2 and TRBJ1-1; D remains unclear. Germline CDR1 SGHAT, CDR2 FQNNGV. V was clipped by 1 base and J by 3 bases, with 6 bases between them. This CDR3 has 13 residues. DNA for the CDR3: TGTGCCAGCAGCTTAGGTACAGACACTGAAGCTTTCTTT. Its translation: CASSLGTDTEAFF.

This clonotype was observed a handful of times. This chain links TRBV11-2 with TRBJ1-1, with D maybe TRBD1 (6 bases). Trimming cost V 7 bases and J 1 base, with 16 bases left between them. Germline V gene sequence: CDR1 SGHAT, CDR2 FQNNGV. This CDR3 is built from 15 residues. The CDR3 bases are TGTGCCAGCACCTTTGCGGCGGGGGCGAACACTGAAGCTTTCTTT. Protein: CASTFAAGANTEAFF.

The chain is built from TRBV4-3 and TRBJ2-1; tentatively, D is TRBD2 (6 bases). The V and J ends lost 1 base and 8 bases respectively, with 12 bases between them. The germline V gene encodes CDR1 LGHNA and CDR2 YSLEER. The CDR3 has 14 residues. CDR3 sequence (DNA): TGCGCCAGCAGCCAAGGAGCGACTAGGGATGAGCAGTTCTTC. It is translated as CASSQGATRDEQFF.

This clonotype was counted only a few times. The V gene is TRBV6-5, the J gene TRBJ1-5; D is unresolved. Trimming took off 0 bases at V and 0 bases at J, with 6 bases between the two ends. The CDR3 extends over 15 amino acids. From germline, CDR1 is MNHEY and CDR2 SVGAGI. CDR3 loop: CASSYSRNSNQPQHF. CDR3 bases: TGTGCCAGCAGTTACTCTCGGAATAGCAATCAGCCCCAGCATTTT.

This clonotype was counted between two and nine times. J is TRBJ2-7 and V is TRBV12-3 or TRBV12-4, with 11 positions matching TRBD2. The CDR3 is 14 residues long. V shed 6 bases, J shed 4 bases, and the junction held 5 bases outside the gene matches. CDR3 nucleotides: TGTGCCAGCAGGCCTAGCGGGGGGAGATACGAGCAGTACTTC. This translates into CASRPSGGRYEQYF.

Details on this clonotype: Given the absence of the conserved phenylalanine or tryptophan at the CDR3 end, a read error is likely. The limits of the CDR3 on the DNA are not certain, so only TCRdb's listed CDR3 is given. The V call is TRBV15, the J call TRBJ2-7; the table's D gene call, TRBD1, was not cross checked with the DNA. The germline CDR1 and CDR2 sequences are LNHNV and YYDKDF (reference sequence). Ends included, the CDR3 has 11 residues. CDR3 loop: CATSSSGTIEI.

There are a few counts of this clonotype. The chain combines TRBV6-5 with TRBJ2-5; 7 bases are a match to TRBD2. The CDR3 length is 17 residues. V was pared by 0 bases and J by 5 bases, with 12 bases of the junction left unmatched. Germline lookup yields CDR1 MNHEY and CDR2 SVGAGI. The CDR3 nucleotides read TGTGCCAGCAGTTACTCTGGTCTCGCGGGAGCCCGTGAGACCCAGTACTTC. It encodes CASSYSGLAGARETQYF.

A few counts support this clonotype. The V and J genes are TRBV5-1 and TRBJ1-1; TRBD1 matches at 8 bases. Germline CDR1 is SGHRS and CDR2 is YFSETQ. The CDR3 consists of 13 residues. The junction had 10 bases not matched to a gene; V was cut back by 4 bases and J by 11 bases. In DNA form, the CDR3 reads TGCGCCAGCAGCCGCGGGACAGGCGAAGGGGCTTTCTTT. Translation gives CASSRGTGEGAFF.

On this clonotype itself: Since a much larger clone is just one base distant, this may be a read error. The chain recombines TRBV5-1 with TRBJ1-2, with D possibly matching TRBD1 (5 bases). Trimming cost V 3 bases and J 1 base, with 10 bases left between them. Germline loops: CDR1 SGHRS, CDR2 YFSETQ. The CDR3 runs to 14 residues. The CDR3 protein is CASSSGTVNYGYTF. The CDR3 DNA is TGCGCCAGCAGCTCCGGGACGGTTAACTATGGCTACACCTTC.

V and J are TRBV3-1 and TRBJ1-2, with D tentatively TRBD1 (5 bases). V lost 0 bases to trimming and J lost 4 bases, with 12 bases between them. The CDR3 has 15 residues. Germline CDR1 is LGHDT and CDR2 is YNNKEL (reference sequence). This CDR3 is CASSQDSGTGYGYTF. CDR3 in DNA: TGTGCCAGCAGCCAAGATTCCGGGACGGGCTATGGCTACACCTTC. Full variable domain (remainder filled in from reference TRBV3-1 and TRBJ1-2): DTAVSQTPKYLVTQMGNDKSIKCEQNLGHDTMYWYKQDSKKFLKIMFSYNNKELIINETVPNRFSPKSPDKAHLNLHINSLELGDSAVYFCASSQDSGTGYGYTFGSGTRLTVV.